A single sample gave rise to the 28 T cell receptor beta chains below, sequenced in a study of CD39 and CD103 CD8 tumor-infiltrating T cells. Only in-frame clones appear in the TCRdb table, and some are missing; sequencing was by immunoSEQ multiplex PCR. The sample contains 950 to 1,500 clones, about 74% of which appear only once. Sequencing was carried out using CD39- CD103- CD8+ T cells sorted from the tumor. Subset specified: CD103-CD39- double-negative CD45RA- CD8 T cells. The receptors were sampled from a human donor with ovarian cancer.

This clone is a singleton in its sample. V and J are TRBV28 and TRBJ1-2; D gene ambiguous. From germline, CDR1 is MDHEN and CDR2 SYDVKM. This CDR3 is built from 16 residues. The V end lost 5 bases, the J end lost 3 bases, and 19 bases lay between the germline ends. The CDR3 DNA follows: TGTGCCAGCAGTAGTTGGGTCTTCCGTGGGCACTATGGCTACACCTTC. Translated: CASSSWVFRGHYGYTF.

The chain recombines TRBV7-9 with TRBJ2-5, with a possible D match to TRBD2 (6 bases). Germline loops: CDR1 SEHNR, CDR2 FQNEAQ (reference sequence). Trimming stripped 4 bases from V and 1 base from J, with 16 bases between. The CDR3 has 16 residues. The CDR3 protein is CASSSTLGGVQETQYF. The CDR3 bases are TGTGCCAGCAGCTCGACGCTTGGCGGGGTCCAAGAGACCCAGTACTTC.

The V call is TRBV6-5, the J call TRBJ2-3, with D maybe TRBD1 (6 bases). CDR1 and CDR2 (germline): MNHEY, SVGAGI. Trimming removed 0 bases at V and 2 bases at J, with 9 bases between. The CDR3 is 15 residues long. The CDR3 nucleotides are TGTGCCAGCAGTTACTCAGCAGGGGACACAGATACGCAGTATTTT. This encodes CASSYSAGDTDTQYF.

V usage is TRBV11-3 and J usage is TRBJ2-1; 8 bases align to TRBD2. J was trimmed by 0 bases and V by 5 bases; bases with no gene match: 3. The CDR3 has 15 amino acids. Germline values: CDR1 SGHNT, CDR2 YENEEA. This CDR3 is CASSRTSGSYNEQFF. In nucleotides, the CDR3 is TGTGCCAGCAGCCGAACTAGCGGCTCCTACAATGAGCAGTTCTTC.

By share, this clone counts as large (0.1 to 1%). The V call is TRBV28, the J call TRBJ2-7, with D perhaps matching TRBD1 or TRBD2 (5 bases each). Between the trimmed V and J ends, which lost 3 bases and 5 bases, there was a span of 14 bases. The CDR3 loop spans 14 amino acids. Germline V gene data show CDR1 as MDHEN and CDR2 as SYDVKM. The CDR3 DNA reads as TGTGCCAGCAGTTTCGTCTCCGGGACGGACGAGCAGTACTTC. Translating it yields CASSFVSGTDEQYF. The full variable domain, in which reference TRBV28 and TRBJ2-7 provide the parts outside the CDR3, is DVKVTQSSRYLVKRTGEKVFLECVQDMDHENMFWYRQDPGLGLRLIYFSYDVKMKEKGDIPEGYSVSREKKERFSLILESASTNQTSMYLCASSFVSGTDEQYFGPGTRLTVT.

This chain connects TRBV5-6 to TRBJ1-4; D remains ambiguous. Germline lookup yields CDR1 SGHDT and CDR2 YYEEEE. V lost 1 base to trimming and J lost 5 bases, with 12 bases between them. This CDR3 spans 15 amino acids. The CDR3 here is CASSLPGIPNEKLFF. The CDR3 DNA is TGTGCCAGCAGCTTGCCTGGAATACCGAATGAAAAACTGTTTTTT.

V is TRBV4-1 and J is TRBJ1-2, with 9 bases matching TRBD1. From germline, CDR1 is MGHRA and CDR2 YSYEKL. The CDR3 is made up of 14 amino acids. The junction had 7 bases not matched to a gene; V was cut back by 4 bases and J by 7 bases. CDR3 sequence (DNA): TGCGCCAGCAGCCTACAGGGGGCCTCGAGTGGCTACACCTTC. Its protein is CASSLQGASSGYTF.

This chain connects TRBV28 to TRBJ2-1; a weak D match, TRBD2 (6 bases). Trimming removed 2 bases at V and 7 bases at J, with 15 bases between. CDR3 length equals 15 residues. Germline CDR1 is MDHEN and CDR2 is SYDVKM. The CDR3, as DNA: TGTGCCAGCAGTTTAGCCCTGACTAGGTCGAATGAGCAGTTCTTC. It yields the protein CASSLALTRSNEQFF.

A single count supports this clone. V is TRBV5-4 and J is TRBJ2-7, with D perhaps being TRBD1 or TRBD2 (5 bases each). The CDR3 spans 14 residues. The V and J ends lost 4 bases and 8 bases respectively, with 19 bases between them. CDR1 is SGHNT, CDR2 YYREEE, per germline (reference sequence). The CDR3 sequence: CASSREGRTLKQYF. The CDR3 DNA reads as TGTGCCAGCAGCAGAGAGGGGCGCACCCTTAAGCAGTACTTC.

This clone was counted a single time. The J gene is TRBJ1-5, the V gene TRBV5-6, with D perhaps TRBD1 (6 bases). Trimming removed 4 bases at V and 4 bases at J, with 12 bases between. CDR1 is SGHDT, CDR2 YYEEEE, per germline. The CDR3 has 14 amino acids. The CDR3: CASSPGQNNQPQHF. The CDR3 DNA reads as TGTGCCAGCAGCCCCGGACAGAATAATCAGCCCCAGCATTTT.

Here the CDR3 DNA reads TGTGCCAGCAGTTATTTAGTCCTCACAGATACGCAGTATTTT. It codes for CASSYLVLTDTQYF. V is TRBV6-6 and J is TRBJ2-3; D gene ambiguous. The CDR3 runs to 14 residues. In germline, CDR1 is MNHNY, CDR2 SVGAGI (reference sequence). Trimming shortened V by 3 bases and J by 2 bases, and 9 bases separated the two germline ends.

By share of the sample, this clone is large. The J gene is TRBJ2-2, the V gene TRBV7-6; 9 nucleotides align to TRBD1. After removal of 3 bases from V and 10 bases from J, the junction contained 9 bases not matched to a gene. In germline, CDR1 is SGHVS, CDR2 FNYEAQ. The CDR3 length is 15 residues. This CDR3 is CASSLDRGRLVELFF. The CDR3 region has the DNA TGTGCCAGCAGCTTGGACAGGGGAAGGCTAGTGGAGCTGTTTTTT.

This clone appeared a few times. The chain has TRBV9 and TRBJ2-1, with 7 bases fitting TRBD2. From germline, CDR1 is SGDLS and CDR2 YYNGEE. The CDR3 spans 16 residues. V was clipped by 0 bases and J by 3 bases; unmatched bases: 6. Here the CDR3 reads CASSVALGGLYNEQFF. The CDR3 DNA follows: TGTGCCAGCAGCGTAGCGTTGGGAGGGCTCTACAATGAGCAGTTCTTC.

This chain links TRBV7-6 with TRBJ2-4; D not resolved. Germline lookup yields CDR1 SGHVS and CDR2 FNYEAQ. Deletions cut 5 bases from V and 1 base from J, with 12 bases between. This CDR3 spans 15 amino acids. Here the CDR3 reads CASSPSSGAKNIQYF. CDR3 DNA sequence: TGTGCCAGCAGCCCGTCCTCCGGGGCCAAAAACATTCAGTACTTC.

V and J are TRBV5-8 and TRBJ2-1, with D maybe TRBD2 (7 bases). Looked up from germline, CDR1 is SGHTS and CDR2 is YDEGEE. The CDR3 is 17 amino acids. Trimming removed 0 bases from V and 2 bases from J, with 15 bases in between. The CDR3 nucleotides are TGTGCCAGCAGCTTGGGGGGGGGCCTAGTCCCCTACAATGAGCAGTTCTTC. Translation gives CASSLGGGLVPYNEQFF.

The gene calls are TRBV28 and TRBJ2-5; 12 bases map to TRBD1. Germline V gives CDR1 MDHEN, CDR2 SYDVKM. The CDR3 contains 15 residues. The V and J ends lost 6 bases and 11 bases, in that order; junction bases with no gene match: 13. CDR3 residues: CASSDSGQGAKKQYF. CDR3 in DNA: TGTGCCAGCAGCGACTCGGGACAGGGGGCGAAGAAGCAGTACTTC.

The chain uses TRBV27 and TRBJ2-1, with 9 bases identical to TRBD2. This CDR3 is 16 amino acids long. J lost 8 bases, V lost 7 bases, and 15 bases had no gene match. Per the germline V gene, CDR1 is MNHEY and CDR2 is SMNVEV (reference sequence). The CDR3 protein is CASTYRWREGLDEQFF. The CDR3 DNA reads TGTGCCAGCACCTACCGTTGGCGGGAGGGCCTAGATGAGCAGTTCTTC.

The chain links TRBV19 to TRBJ2-7, with D perhaps TRBD2 (6 bases). Germline V gene data show CDR1 as LNHDA and CDR2 as SQIVND (reference sequence). The CDR3 is 15 residues long. Trimming cost V 4 bases and J 2 bases, with 15 bases left between them. This CDR3 is CASSRLEGTAYEQYF. CDR3 DNA: TGTGCCAGTAGTAGGTTGGAGGGGACGGCCTACGAGCAGTACTTC.

The chain carries TRBV7-8 and TRBJ2-3, with 15 bases fitting TRBD2. Germline V lookup: CDR1 SGHVS, CDR2 FQNEAQ. Losses at the gene ends were 5 bases for V and 1 base for J; bases not matched to a gene: 10. The CDR3 contains 19 residues. CDR3 nucleotides: TGTGCCAGCAGCGTAGAACCCGGACTAGCGGGAGGGGGCACAGATACGCAGTATTTT. Residues: CASSVEPGLAGGGTDTQYF.

The chain uses TRBV11-2 and TRBJ2-7; D is perhaps TRBD2 (5 bases). CDR1 and CDR2 from the germline V gene are SGHAT and FQNNGV. Trimming left V 1 base short and J 6 bases short, with 19 bases between. CDR3 length equals 16 residues. The CDR3 DNA is TGTGCCAGCAGCTTAGTCCCTTTGAAGTTAGAGGGCGAGCAGTACTTC. Translated: CASSLVPLKLEGEQYF.

The rearrangement uses TRBV27 and TRBJ1-2; TRBD1 matches at 7 bases. The germline V gene encodes CDR1 MNHEY and CDR2 SMNVEV (reference sequence). The V and J ends lost 5 bases and 0 bases, in that order; junction bases with no gene match: 6. This CDR3 region has 15 residues. The CDR3 loop reads CASSVDRAANYGYTF. DNA for the CDR3: TGTGCCAGCAGTGTAGACAGGGCCGCTAACTATGGCTACACCTTC.

The chain combines TRBV5-6 with TRBJ1-4; TRBD1 matches at 7 bases. The ends lost 4 bases at V and 5 bases at J; junction bases unmatched: 8. The CDR3 is 15 residues long. CDR1 is SGHDT, CDR2 YYEEEE, per germline. The chain's CDR3 is CASSVPGTANEKLFF. The CDR3 coding sequence is TGTGCCAGCAGCGTCCCCGGGACAGCGAATGAAAAACTGTTTTTT.

The chain uses TRBV25-1 and TRBJ2-5; TRBD1 might be the D (6 bases). The J call may not be correct, given that the DNA end is closer to TRBJ2-7. Germline CDR1 and CDR2: MGHDK and SYGVNS. The CDR3 covers 11 residues. The CDR3 DNA is TGTGCCAGCAGTACAGGGTTCGAGCAGTACTTC. Protein product: CASSTGFEQYF.

V and J are TRBV2 and TRBJ2-7; possibly TRBD1 for D (6 bases). Trimming left V 0 bases short and J 3 bases short, with 9 bases between. CDR3 size: 14 residues. Looked up from germline, CDR1 is SNHLY and CDR2 is FYNNEI. Written as DNA, the CDR3 is TGTGCCAGCAGTGAAGCGGGGGCCTACTACGAGCAGTACTTC. Translating it yields CASSEAGAYYEQYF. The full variable domain, its missing parts supplied by reference TRBV2 and TRBJ2-7, is EPEVTQTPSHQVTQMGQEVILRCVPISNHLYFYWYRQILGQKVEFLVSFYNNEISEKSEIFDDQFSVERPDGSNFTLKIRSTKLEDSAMYFCASSEAGAYYEQYFGPGTRLTVT.

The V gene is TRBV5-6, the J gene TRBJ1-1, with D maybe TRBD1 (5 bases). V was pared by 0 bases and J by 10 bases, with 16 bases between. Germline V gives CDR1 SGHDT, CDR2 YYEEEE. This CDR3 spans 14 amino acids. The CDR3 DNA sequence: TGTGCCAGCAGCTTGGATTCGGAGTCTCAGGGAGCTTTCTTT. Its translation is CASSLDSESQGAFF.

The rearrangement joins TRBV5-6 to TRBJ2-7, with a weak D call TRBD1 (5 bases). The germline V gene encodes CDR1 SGHDT and CDR2 YYEEEE. This CDR3 is built from 11 residues. Deletions cut 3 bases from V and 6 bases from J, with 7 bases between. Here the CDR3 DNA reads TGTGCCAGCAGCTCGACAGCCGAGCAGTACTTC. Encoded protein: CASSSTAEQYF. Together with reference TRBV5-6 and TRBJ2-7, the CDR3 gives the full variable domain: DAGVTQSPTHLIKTRGQQVTLRCSPKSGHDTVSWYQQALGQGPQFIFQYYEEEERQRGNFPDRFSGHQFPNYSSELNVNALLLGDSALYLCASSSTAEQYFGPGTRLTVT.

The chain recombines TRBV7-3 with TRBJ2-2; D unclear. The CDR3 extends over 16 amino acids. Trimming stripped 5 bases from V and 6 bases from J, with 19 bases between. In germline, CDR1 is SGHTA, CDR2 FQGTGA. The DNA of the CDR3 is TGTGCCAGCAGCGTAGAAGGGTTATTCCCCCCCGGGGAGCTGTTTTTT. This sequence encodes CASSVEGLFPPGELFF.

CDR3 DNA sequence: TGTGCCAGCAGCCGTACGACAGAGATTGAAGCTTTCTTT. Its translation: CASSRTTEIEAFF. The chain combines TRBV28 with TRBJ1-1, with a weak D call TRBD1 (5 bases). CDR1 is MDHEN and CDR2 is SYDVKM in the germline V gene. The CDR3 runs 13 residues. V was cut by 6 bases and J by 7 bases, with 15 bases left in between.